These 9 T cell receptor beta chains were sequenced from one sample in a study of T cell responses to AZD1222 COVID-19 vaccine. The data were produced by immunoSEQ multiplex PCR, yet TCRdb's version contains in-frame clones alone and is incomplete. The repertoire has fewer than 150,000 clones, roughly 88% of them found once; the top ten carry approximately 3.4%. The sample was peripheral blood, taken on day 0 of AZD1222 vaccination. Receptors were obtained from an adult in good health.

The table lists this clone with a few counts. V is TRBV19 and J is TRBJ2-7; perhaps TRBD2 as D (6 bases). Germline loops: CDR1 LNHDA, CDR2 SQIVND (reference sequence). With 3 bases removed from V and 6 bases from J, the gap between germline ends came to 15 bases. CDR3 length: 14 amino acids. In DNA form, the CDR3 reads TGTGCCAGTAGTATTGGTTCAGGGAGGCGCGAGCAGTACTTC. Translating it yields CASSIGSGRREQYF.

The J gene is TRBJ2-5, the V gene TRBV5-1, with D unresolved. The CDR3 loop spans 12 amino acids. V gave up 4 bases and J gave up 0 bases, with 4 bases separating them. From germline, CDR1 is SGHRS and CDR2 YFSETQ. The CDR3 is CASSAHQETQYF. Here the CDR3 DNA reads TGCGCCAGCAGCGCGCACCAAGAGACCCAGTACTTC.

J is TRBJ1-5 and V is TRBV7-2; D ambiguous. Deletions cut 2 bases from V and 6 bases from J, with 8 bases between. The CDR3 covers 13 residues. Germline CDR1 and CDR2: SGHTA and FQGNSA. CDR3 residues: CASSLIASQPQHF. In DNA, the CDR3 is TGTGCCAGCAGCTTAATAGCCAGTCAGCCCCAGCATTTT.

This clone was found a few times. V is TRBV5-1 and J is TRBJ2-5, with TRBD1 matching 10 bases. This CDR3 spans 14 amino acids. The V gene end was trimmed by 4 bases and the J gene end by 4 bases; junction bases not matched to a gene: 4. Germline V gene sequence: CDR1 SGHRS, CDR2 YFSETQ. CDR3 coding DNA: TGCGCCAGCAGCCCATGGACAGGGGGAGAGACCCAGTACTTC. Amino acids: CASSPWTGGETQYF. Together with reference TRBV5-1 and TRBJ2-5, the CDR3 gives the full variable domain: KAGVTQTPRYLIKTRGQQVTLSCSPISGHRSVSWYQQTPGQGLQFLFEYFSETQRNKGNFPGRFSGRQFSNSRSEMNVSTLELGDSALYLCASSPWTGGETQYFGPGTRLLVL.

V gene TRBV5-4 combines with J gene TRBJ1-6, with D unresolved. This CDR3 has 16 amino acids. V gave up 4 bases and J gave up 0 bases, with 11 bases separating them. The V gene's germline CDR1 is SGHNT and CDR2 YYREEE (reference sequence). CDR3 in amino acids: CASSPGGSSYNSPLHF. DNA of the CDR3: TGTGCCAGCAGCCCGGGAGGGAGCTCCTATAATTCACCCCTCCACTTT.

This chain joins TRBV6-5 and TRBJ2-1; 13 bases fit TRBD2. The germline V gene has CDR1 MNHEY and CDR2 SVGAGI. The CDR3 totals 15 residues. After removal of 5 bases from V and 15 bases from J, the junction contained 13 bases not matched to a gene. The CDR3 here is CASSPGLAGSRSRFF. The CDR3 nucleotides read TGTGCCAGCAGTCCGGGACTAGCGGGATCCCGATCCCGGTTCTTC.

The gene calls are TRBV7-2 and TRBJ2-1; D is unresolved. The V end lost 6 bases, the J end lost 8 bases, and 17 bases lay between the germline ends. CDR3 size: 14 residues. CDR1 is SGHTA and CDR2 is FQGNSA in the germline V gene. In DNA, the CDR3 is TGTGCCAGCAGATCCTCGACTGTCGTCGATGAGCAGTTCTTC. Its protein product is CASRSSTVVDEQFF.

V usage is TRBV6-5 and J usage is TRBJ1-1; 9 bases are shared with TRBD1. This CDR3 is 15 amino acids long. Trimming removed 5 bases from V and 10 bases from J; junction bases left unmatched: 14. Germline loops: CDR1 MNHEY, CDR2 SVGAGI. The DNA of the CDR3 is TGTGCCAGCAGTCAAACCGGGACAGGGTTGATATCAGCTTTCTTT. Protein product: CASSQTGTGLISAFF.

The chain couples TRBV11-2 to TRBJ2-5; 7 bases agree with TRBD1. The trim removed 5 bases at V and 2 bases at J, leaving 5 bases unmatched. The CDR3 extends over 14 amino acids. Germline CDR1 reads SGHAT; CDR2 reads FQNNGV. CDR3 DNA sequence: TGTGCCAGCAGCGTACAGGGGATGCAAGAGACCCAGTACTTC. The encoded protein is CASSVQGMQETQYF.